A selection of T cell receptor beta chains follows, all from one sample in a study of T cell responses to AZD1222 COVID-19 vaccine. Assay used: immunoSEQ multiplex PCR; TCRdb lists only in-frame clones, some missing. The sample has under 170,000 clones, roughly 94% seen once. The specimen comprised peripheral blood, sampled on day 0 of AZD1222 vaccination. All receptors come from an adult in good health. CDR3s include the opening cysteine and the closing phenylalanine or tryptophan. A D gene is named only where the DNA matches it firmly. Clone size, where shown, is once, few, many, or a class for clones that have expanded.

TGTGCCAGCAAAGCACTCCACCAGGGAAATCAGCCCCAGCATTTT,CASKALHQGNQPQHF,TRBV2,-,-,TRBJ1-5
TGTGCCAGCAGCCAAGCCGGAAGCGGGGGGCCCACAGATACGCAGTATTTT,CASSQAGSGGPTDTQYF,TRBV4-2,TRBD2,-,TRBJ2-3
TGTGCCAGCAGCTTGGGGGTTTTTTCACCCCTCCACTTT,CASSLGVFSPLHF,TRBV7-9,-,-,TRBJ1-6
TGTGCCAGCAGCTCATACCGGAGGACTGAAGCTTTCTTT,CASSSYRRTEAFF,TRBV6-5,-,-,TRBJ1-1
TGTGCCATCAGTGATTCGGCAGCTCAGAACACTGAAGCTTTCTTT,CAISDSAAQNTEAFF,TRBV10-3,-,-,TRBJ1-1
TGCGCCAGCAGCCAAGGGCGGGCTAGCGGGAGACGGGAGCAGTTCTTC,CASSQGRASGRREQFF,TRBV4-3,TRBD2,-,TRBJ2-1
TGTGCCAGCAGCTTAGTCGCAGGGAAGGACACTGAAGCTTTCTTT,CASSLVAGKDTEAFF,TRBV7-2,-,-,TRBJ1-1
TGCGCCAGCAACAGAGACAGCGATGGCTACACCTTC,CASNRDSDGYTF,TRBV5-1,-,once,TRBJ1-2
TGCGCCAGCAGCTTGGAGGGGCCTGGGGTAATAGGTAGAAACACCATATATTTT,CASSLEGPGVIGRNTIYF,TRBV5-1,-,-,TRBJ1-3
TGTGCCAGCAGCCCGGACACAAACTATGGCTACACCTTC,CASSPDTNYGYTF,TRBV11-2,-,-,TRBJ1-2
TGCAGTGCTAGAGATACCGGGGAGCTGTTTTTT,CSARDTGELFF,TRBV20-1,-,-,TRBJ2-2
TGTGCCAGTAGTCATAGGGCGGATGAAGCTTTCTTT,CASSHRADEAFF,TRBV19,-,-,TRBJ1-1